The 5 T cell receptor beta chains reported below all come from one sample, sequenced in a study of blood T cells in healthy people across ages. Sample-barcoded 5' priming and a J-beta primer mix drove a second PCR of 7 to 11 cycles. TCRdb independently ran MiXCR on the 5' RACE reads; one entry per CDR3 protein. Of around 790,000 distinct CDR3 sequences listed, around 45% are singletons. What was sequenced was blood. The origin of the receptors is a man between 60 and 75 years old in good health.

This clonotype has ten or more counts. V and J are TRBV5-1 and TRBJ2-1, with D hard to call. The CDR3 loop spans 11 amino acids. In germline, CDR1 is SGHRS, CDR2 YFSETQ. Deletions cut 3 bases from V and 8 bases from J, with 6 bases between. CDR3 in amino acids: CASSSGDEQFF. Written as DNA, the CDR3 is TGCGCCAGCAGCTCAGGAGATGAGCAGTTCTTC.

This clonotype has just a few counts. The CDR3 DNA reads TGCAGTGCCAGGACTAGCGGGTTAACCTACGAGCAGTACTTC. It encodes CSARTSGLTYEQYF. The chain employs TRBV20-1 and TRBJ2-7; TRBD2 matches at 11 bases. Germline CDR1 is DFQATT and CDR2 is SNEGSKA (reference sequence). V trimming: 6 bases; J trimming: 2 bases; junction bases outside the gene matches: 6. CDR3 length equals 14 residues.

This chain uses TRBV6-5 with TRBJ1-5; 8 nucleotides line up with TRBD1. The V and J ends lost 5 bases and 5 bases, in that order; junction bases with no gene match: 5. This CDR3 comprises 14 residues. From germline, CDR1 is MNHEY and CDR2 SVGAGI. CDR3 region: CASSKGQADQPQHF. The CDR3 DNA reads as TGTGCCAGCAGTAAGGGACAGGCGGATCAGCCCCAGCATTTT.

This clonotype was detected only once. The rearrangement joins TRBV11-2 to TRBJ2-5; D unclear. CDR1 is SGHAT, CDR2 FQNNGV, per germline. With 5 bases removed from V and 3 bases from J, the gap between germline ends came to 7 bases. The CDR3 has 12 residues. The chain's CDR3 is CASSMGKETQYF. The CDR3 DNA sequence: TGTGCCAGCAGCATGGGTAAAGAGACCCAGTACTTC.

Only a few counts were recorded for this clonotype. J is TRBJ2-1 and V is TRBV6-2 or TRBV6-3; possibly TRBD1 or TRBD2 for D (7 bases each). The V gene's germline CDR1 is MNHEY and CDR2 SVGEGT. The V and J ends lost 6 bases and 0 bases respectively, with 21 bases between them. The CDR3 sequence is 18 residues long. CDR3 nucleotide sequence: TGTGCCAGCAGCAGGGGGGGGGCCCTCAGAAGCTCCTACAATGAGCAGTTCTTC. Amino acids: CASSRGGALRSSYNEQFF.